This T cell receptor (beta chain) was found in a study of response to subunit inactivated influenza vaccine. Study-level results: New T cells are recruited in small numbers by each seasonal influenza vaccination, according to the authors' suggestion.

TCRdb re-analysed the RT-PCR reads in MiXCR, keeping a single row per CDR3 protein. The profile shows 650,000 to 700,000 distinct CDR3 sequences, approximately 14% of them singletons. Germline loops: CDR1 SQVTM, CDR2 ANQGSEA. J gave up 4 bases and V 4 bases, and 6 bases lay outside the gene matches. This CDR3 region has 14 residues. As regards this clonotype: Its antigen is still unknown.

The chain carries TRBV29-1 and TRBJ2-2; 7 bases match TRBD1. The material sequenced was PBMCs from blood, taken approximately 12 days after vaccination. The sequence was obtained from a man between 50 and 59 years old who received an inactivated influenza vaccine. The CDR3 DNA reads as TGCAGCGTTGCCCTAACAGGGGTCACCGGGGAGCTGTTTTTT. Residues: CSVALTGVTGELFF.